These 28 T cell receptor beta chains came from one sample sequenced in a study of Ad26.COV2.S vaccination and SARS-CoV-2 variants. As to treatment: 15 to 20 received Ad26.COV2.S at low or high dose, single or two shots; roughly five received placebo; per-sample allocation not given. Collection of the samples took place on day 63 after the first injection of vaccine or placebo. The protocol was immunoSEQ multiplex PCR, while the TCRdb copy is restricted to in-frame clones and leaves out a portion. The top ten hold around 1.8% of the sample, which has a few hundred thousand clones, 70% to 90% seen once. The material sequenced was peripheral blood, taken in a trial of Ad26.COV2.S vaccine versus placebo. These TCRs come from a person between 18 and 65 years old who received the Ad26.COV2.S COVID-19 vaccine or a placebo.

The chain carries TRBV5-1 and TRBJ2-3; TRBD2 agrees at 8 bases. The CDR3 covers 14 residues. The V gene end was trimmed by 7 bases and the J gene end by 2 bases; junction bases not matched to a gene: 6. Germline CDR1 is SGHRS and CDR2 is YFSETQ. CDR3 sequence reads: CASESGGNTDTQYF. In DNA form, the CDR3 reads TGCGCCAGCGAGTCGGGAGGGAACACAGATACGCAGTATTTT. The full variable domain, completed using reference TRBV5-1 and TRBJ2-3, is KAGVTQTPRYLIKTRGQQVTLSCSPISGHRSVSWYQQTPGQGLQFLFEYFSETQRNKGNFPGRFSGRQFSNSRSEMNVSTLELGDSALYLCASESGGNTDTQYFGPGTRLTVL.

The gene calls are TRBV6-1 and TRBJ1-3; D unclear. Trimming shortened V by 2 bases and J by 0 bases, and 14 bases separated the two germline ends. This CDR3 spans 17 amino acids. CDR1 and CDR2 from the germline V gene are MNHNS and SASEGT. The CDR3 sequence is CASSEFGGFYSGNTIYF. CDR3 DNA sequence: TGTGCCAGCAGTGAATTTGGCGGCTTCTACTCTGGAAACACCATATATTTT.

The CDR3 nucleotides are TGTGCCAGCAGTTTTGTCAGCCAAGAGACCCAGTACTTC. This sequence encodes CASSFVSQETQYF. The chain employs TRBV12-3 or TRBV12-4 and TRBJ2-5; no reliable D call. This CDR3 has 13 residues. The V gene lost 3 bases and the J gene lost 1 base, with 6 bases spanning the gap.

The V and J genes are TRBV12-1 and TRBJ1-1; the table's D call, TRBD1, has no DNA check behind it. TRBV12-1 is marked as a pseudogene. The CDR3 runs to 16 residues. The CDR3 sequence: CASSWGQGPMNTEAFF. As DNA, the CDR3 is TGTGCCAGCAGCTGGGGACAGGGGCCCATGAACACTGAAGCTTTCTTT.

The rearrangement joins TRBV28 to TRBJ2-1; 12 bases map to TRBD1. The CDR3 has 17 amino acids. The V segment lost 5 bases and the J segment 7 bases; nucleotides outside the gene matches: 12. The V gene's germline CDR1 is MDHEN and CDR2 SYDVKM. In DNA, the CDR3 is TGTGCCAGCAGTCCACAGCCGGGACAGGGGGCGGGTAATGAGCAGTTCTTC. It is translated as CASSPQPGQGAGNEQFF.

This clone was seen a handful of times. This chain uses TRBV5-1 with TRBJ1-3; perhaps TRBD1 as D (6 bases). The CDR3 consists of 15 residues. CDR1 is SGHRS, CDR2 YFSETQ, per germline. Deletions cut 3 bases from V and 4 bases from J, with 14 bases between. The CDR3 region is CASSSDSFSGNTIYF. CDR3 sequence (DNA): TGCGCCAGCAGCTCGGACAGCTTCTCCGGAAACACCATATATTTT.

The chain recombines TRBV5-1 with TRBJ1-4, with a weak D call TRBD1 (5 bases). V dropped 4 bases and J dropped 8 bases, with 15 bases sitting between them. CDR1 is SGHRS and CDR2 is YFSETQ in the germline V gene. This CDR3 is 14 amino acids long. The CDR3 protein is CASSRGTVGEKLFF. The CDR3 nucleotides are TGCGCCAGCAGCCGGGGGACCGTTGGAGAAAAACTGTTTTTT.

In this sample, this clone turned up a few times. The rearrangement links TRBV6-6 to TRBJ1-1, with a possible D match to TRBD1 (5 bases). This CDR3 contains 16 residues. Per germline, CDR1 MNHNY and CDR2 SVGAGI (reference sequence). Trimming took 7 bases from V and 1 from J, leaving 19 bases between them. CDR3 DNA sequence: TGTGCCAGCACCAACATTGCCCGGGACGGGAACACTGAAGCTTTCTTT. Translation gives CASTNIARDGNTEAFF.

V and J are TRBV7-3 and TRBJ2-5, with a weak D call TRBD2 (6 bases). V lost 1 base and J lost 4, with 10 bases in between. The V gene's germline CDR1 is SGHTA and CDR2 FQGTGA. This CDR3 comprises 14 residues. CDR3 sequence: CASSLSGAGETQYF. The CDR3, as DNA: TGTGCCAGCAGCTTAAGCGGGGCAGGAGAGACCCAGTACTTC.

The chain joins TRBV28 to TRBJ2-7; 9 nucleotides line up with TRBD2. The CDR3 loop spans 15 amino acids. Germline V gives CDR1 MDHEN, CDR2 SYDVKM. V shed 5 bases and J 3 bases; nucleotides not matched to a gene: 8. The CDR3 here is CASSPPSGTIYEQYF. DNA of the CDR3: TGTGCCAGCAGTCCACCTAGCGGGACTATCTACGAGCAGTACTTC.

CDR3 loop: CASSLWGGYTF. DNA for the CDR3: TGTGCCAGCAGCCTTTGGGGGGGCTACACCTTC. The chain carries TRBV7-9 and TRBJ1-2; maybe TRBD1 (5 bases). This CDR3 spans 11 amino acids. Per the germline V gene, CDR1 is SEHNR and CDR2 is FQNEAQ (reference sequence). The V end lost 5 bases, the J end lost 8 bases, and 9 bases lay between the germline ends.

CDR3 loop: CASSFSSYSYNEQFF. The CDR3 DNA reads as TGTGCCAGCAGCTTCTCGAGTTACTCCTACAATGAGCAGTTCTTC. V and J are TRBV11-2 and TRBJ2-1; D remains ambiguous. The germline V gene has CDR1 SGHAT and CDR2 FQNNGV. This CDR3 has 15 residues. Trimming left V 3 bases short and J 0 bases short, with 9 bases between. Combining the CDR3 with reference TRBV11-2 and TRBJ2-1 gives the whole variable domain EAGVAQSPRYKIIEKRQSVAFWCNPISGHATLYWYQQILGQGPKLLIQFQNNGVVDDSQLPKDRFSAERLKGVDSTLKIQPAKLEDSAVYLCASSFSSYSYNEQFFGPGTRLTVL.

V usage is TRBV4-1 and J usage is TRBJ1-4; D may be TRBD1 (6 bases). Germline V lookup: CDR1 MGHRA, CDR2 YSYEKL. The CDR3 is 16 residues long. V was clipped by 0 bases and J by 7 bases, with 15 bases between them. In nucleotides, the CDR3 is TGCGCCAGCAGCCAAGATTTGTACAGGGCAGGTGAAAAACTGTTTTTT. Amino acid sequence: CASSQDLYRAGEKLFF.

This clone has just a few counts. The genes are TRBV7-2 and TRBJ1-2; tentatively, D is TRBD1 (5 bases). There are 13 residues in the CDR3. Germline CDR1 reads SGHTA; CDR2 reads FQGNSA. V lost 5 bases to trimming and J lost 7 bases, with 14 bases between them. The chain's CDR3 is CASSPPREVGYTF. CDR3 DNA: TGTGCCAGCAGCCCACCCAGGGAAGTTGGCTACACCTTC.

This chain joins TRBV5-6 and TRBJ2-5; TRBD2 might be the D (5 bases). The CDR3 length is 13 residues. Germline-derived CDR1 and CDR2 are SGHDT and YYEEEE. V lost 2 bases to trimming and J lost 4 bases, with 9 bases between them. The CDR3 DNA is TGTGCCAGCAGCTTTTCGGGGAGAGAGACCCAGTACTTC. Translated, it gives CASSFSGRETQYF.

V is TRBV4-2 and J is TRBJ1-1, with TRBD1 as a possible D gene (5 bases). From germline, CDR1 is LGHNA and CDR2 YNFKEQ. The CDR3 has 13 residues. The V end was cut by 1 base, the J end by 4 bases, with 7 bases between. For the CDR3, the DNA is TGTGCCAGCAGCCAAGGGGGGTTCACTGAAGCTTTCTTT. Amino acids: CASSQGGFTEAFF.

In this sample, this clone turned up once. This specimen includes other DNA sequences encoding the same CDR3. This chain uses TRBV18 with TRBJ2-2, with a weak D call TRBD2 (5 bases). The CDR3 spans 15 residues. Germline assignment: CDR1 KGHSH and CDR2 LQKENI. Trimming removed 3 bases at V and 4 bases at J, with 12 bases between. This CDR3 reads CASSPSRVGTGELFF. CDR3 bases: TGTGCCAGCTCACCGTCGAGGGTGGGCACCGGGGAGCTGTTTTTT.

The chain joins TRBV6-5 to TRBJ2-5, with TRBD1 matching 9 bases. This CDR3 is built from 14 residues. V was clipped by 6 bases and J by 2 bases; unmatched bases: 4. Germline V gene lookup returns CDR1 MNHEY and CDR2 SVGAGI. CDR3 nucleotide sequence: TGTGCCAGCAGACGGACAGGGGAGCAAGAGACCCAGTACTTC. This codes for CASRRTGEQETQYF.

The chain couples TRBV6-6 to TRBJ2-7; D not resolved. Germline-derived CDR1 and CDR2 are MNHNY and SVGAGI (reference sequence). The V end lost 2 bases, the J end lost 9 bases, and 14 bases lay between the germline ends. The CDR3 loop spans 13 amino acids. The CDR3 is CASSYERSGVQYF. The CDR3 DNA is TGTGCCAGCAGTTACGAGAGGTCAGGTGTGCAGTACTTC.

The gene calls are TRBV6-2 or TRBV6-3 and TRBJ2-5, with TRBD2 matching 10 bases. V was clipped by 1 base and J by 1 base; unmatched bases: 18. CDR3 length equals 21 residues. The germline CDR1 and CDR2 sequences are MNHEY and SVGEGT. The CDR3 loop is CASSYYPRFVTGTSAQETQYF. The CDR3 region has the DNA TGTGCCAGCAGTTACTACCCCCGGTTTGTAACCGGGACTAGCGCCCAAGAGACCCAGTACTTC.

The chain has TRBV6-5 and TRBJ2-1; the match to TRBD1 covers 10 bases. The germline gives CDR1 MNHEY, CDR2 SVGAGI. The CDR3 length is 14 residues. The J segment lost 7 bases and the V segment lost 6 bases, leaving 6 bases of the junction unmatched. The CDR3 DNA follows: TGTGCCAGCAGATCCGGGACAGGGGTGAATGAGCAGTTCTTC. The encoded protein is CASRSGTGVNEQFF.

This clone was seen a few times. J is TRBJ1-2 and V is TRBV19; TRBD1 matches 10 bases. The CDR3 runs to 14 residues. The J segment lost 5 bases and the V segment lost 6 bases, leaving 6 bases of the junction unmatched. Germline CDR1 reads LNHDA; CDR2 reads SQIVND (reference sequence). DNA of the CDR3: TGTGCCAGTAGCGACAGGGGGCTGGGGTATGGCTACACCTTC. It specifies CASSDRGLGYGYTF.

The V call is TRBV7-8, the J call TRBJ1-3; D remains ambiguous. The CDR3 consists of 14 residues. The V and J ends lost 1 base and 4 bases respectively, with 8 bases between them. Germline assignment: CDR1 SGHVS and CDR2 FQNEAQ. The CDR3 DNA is TGTGCCAGCAGCTTAGGGATAGCCGGAAACACCATATATTTT. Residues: CASSLGIAGNTIYF. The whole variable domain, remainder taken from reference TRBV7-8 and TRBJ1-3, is GAGVSQSPRYKVAKRGQDVALRCDPISGHVSLFWYQQALGQGPEFLTYFQNEAQLDKSGLPSDRFFAERPEGSVSTLKIQRTQQEDSAVYLCASSLGIAGNTIYFGEGSWLTVV.

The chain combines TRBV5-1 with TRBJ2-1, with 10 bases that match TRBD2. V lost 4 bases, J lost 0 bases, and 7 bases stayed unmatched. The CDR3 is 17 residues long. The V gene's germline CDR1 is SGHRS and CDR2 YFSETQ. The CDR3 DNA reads TGCGCCAGCAGCGACCGACTAGCGGGTTCCTCCTACAATGAGCAGTTCTTC. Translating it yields CASSDRLAGSSYNEQFF.

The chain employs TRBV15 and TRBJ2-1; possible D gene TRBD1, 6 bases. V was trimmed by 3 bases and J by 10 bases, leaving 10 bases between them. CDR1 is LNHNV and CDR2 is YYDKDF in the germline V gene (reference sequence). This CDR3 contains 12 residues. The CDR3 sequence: CATSRNQGEQFF. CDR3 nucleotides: TGTGCCACCAGCAGGAACCAGGGGGAGCAGTTCTTC. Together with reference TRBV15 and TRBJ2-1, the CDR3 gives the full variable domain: DAMVIQNPRYQVTQFGKPVTLSCSQTLNHNVMYWYQQKSSQAPKLLFHYYDKDFNNEADTPDNFQSRRPNTSFCFLDIRSPGLGDTAMYLCATSRNQGEQFFGPGTRLTVL.

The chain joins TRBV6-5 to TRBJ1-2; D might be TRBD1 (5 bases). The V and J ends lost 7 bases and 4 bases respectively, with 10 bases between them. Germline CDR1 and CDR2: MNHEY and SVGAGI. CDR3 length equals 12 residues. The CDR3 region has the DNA TGTGCCAGCAACCACGGGGGCTATGGCTACACCTTC. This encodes CASNHGGYGYTF.

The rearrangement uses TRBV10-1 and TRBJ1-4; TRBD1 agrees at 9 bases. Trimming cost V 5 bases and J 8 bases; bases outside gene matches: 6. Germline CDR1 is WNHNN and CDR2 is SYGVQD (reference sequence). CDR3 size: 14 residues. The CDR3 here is CASSPTGGMEKLFF. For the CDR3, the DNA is TGCGCCAGCAGTCCGACAGGGGGTATGGAAAAACTGTTTTTT.

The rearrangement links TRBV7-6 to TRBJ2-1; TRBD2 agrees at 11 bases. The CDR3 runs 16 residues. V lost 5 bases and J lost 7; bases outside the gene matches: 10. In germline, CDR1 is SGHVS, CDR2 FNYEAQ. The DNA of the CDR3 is TGTGCCAGCAGCCCAATAGCGGGAGGGCCTAATAATGAGCAGTTCTTC. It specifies CASSPIAGGPNNEQFF.